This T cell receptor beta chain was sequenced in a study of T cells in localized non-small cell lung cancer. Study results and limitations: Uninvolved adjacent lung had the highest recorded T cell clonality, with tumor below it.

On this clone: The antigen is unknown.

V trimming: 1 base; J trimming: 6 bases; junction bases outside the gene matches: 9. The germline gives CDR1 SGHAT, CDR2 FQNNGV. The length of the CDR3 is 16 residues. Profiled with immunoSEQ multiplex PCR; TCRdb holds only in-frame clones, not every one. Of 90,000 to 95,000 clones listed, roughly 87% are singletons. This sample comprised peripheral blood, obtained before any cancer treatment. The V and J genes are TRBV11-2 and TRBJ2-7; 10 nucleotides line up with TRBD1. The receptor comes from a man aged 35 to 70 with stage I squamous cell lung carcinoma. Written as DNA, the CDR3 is TGTGCCAGCAGCTTAGTAGGGACAGGGGTCTTCGGCGAGCAGTACTTC. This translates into CASSLVGTGVFGEQYF.